The 26 T cell receptor beta chains below were found in one sample sequenced in a study of T cells after posttransplantation cyclophosphamide. Cyclophosphamide on days +3 and +4 followed busulfan-fludarabine conditioning and a marrow graft. The protocol was immunoSEQ multiplex PCR, while the TCRdb copy is restricted to in-frame clones and leaves out a portion. Found here are more than 9,000 clones, no singletons; the ten largest cover approximately 26%. The source material was PBMCs, sampled after allogeneic stem cell transplant with posttransplant cyclophosphamide. These receptors all stem from a female patient in her forties who received an allogeneic stem cell transplant from a related donor, was CMV-positive, and had no GVHD. Some T cells may be graft donor cells.

This clone was detected ten times or more. This chain joins TRBV28 and TRBJ2-3; 9 bases fit TRBD1. This CDR3 is 14 amino acids long. The V segment lost 8 bases and the J segment 5 bases; nucleotides outside the gene matches: 8. Germline lookup yields CDR1 MDHEN and CDR2 SYDVKM. The CDR3 region is CASGGQGSGDTQYF. The CDR3 bases are TGTGCCAGCGGAGGACAGGGGTCGGGAGATACGCAGTATTTT.

Ten or more counts support this clone. The V and J genes are TRBV19 and TRBJ1-2, with D possibly matching TRBD1 (5 bases). Germline-derived CDR1 and CDR2 are LNHDA and SQIVND (reference sequence). Trimming pared 8 bases from V and 5 bases from J, leaving 9 bases between. This CDR3 region has 11 residues. CDR3 nucleotide sequence: TGTGCCAGTGTACAGGATTATGGCTACACCTTC. Its translation: CASVQDYGYTF.

This clone was picked up a small number of times. J is TRBJ2-5 and V is TRBV5-4, with 9 bases lining up with TRBD1. V trimming: 0 bases; J trimming: 5 bases; junction bases outside the gene matches: 8. Germline V CDR1 and CDR2: SGHNT, YYREEE (reference sequence). The CDR3 runs 16 residues. CDR3 nucleotide sequence: TGTGCCAGCAGCTTGGGGTCCGGACAGGGGTCCGAGACCCAGTACTTC. Translation gives CASSLGSGQGSETQYF.

The sample holds many counts of this clone. The chain employs TRBV6-2 or TRBV6-3 and TRBJ2-1, with D possibly TRBD2 on 5 matching bases. CDR3 size: 15 residues. Per germline, CDR1 MNHEY and CDR2 SVGEGT. V lost 0 bases to trimming and J lost 6 bases, with 12 bases between them. The CDR3 sequence is CASSYSSLEGNEQFF. CDR3 bases: TGTGCCAGCAGTTACTCCAGCCTCGAGGGCAATGAGCAGTTCTTC.

This clone has a count of ten or more. The J gene is TRBJ2-7, the V gene TRBV5-4, with 9 bases aligning to TRBD2. V dropped 3 bases and J dropped 1; count of bases not matched to a gene: 5. Germline assignment: CDR1 SGHNT and CDR2 YYREEE (reference sequence). The CDR3 sequence is 15 residues long. CDR3 DNA: TGTGCCAGCAGCTATCCAGCGGGGGGTTCCTACGAGCAGTACTTC. Amino acid sequence: CASSYPAGGSYEQYF. Looking up the rest from reference TRBV5-4 and TRBJ2-7 gives the full variable domain: ETGVTQSPTHLIKTRGQQVTLRCSSQSGHNTVSWYQQALGQGPQFIFQYYREEENGRGNFPPRFSGLQFPNYSSELNVNALELDDSALYLCASSYPAGGSYEQYFGPGTRLTVT.

This clone appeared many times. This chain links TRBV5-1 with TRBJ1-6; a possible D gene is TRBD1 (6 bases). This CDR3 region has 16 residues. Germline V gives CDR1 SGHRS, CDR2 YFSETQ. Trimming left V 4 bases short and J 8 bases short, with 19 bases between. The CDR3 spells CASSVNRDIVHSPLHF. The CDR3 DNA reads as TGCGCCAGCAGCGTTAACAGGGACATTGTGCATTCACCCCTCCACTTT.

Ten or more counts support this clone. The chain combines TRBV12-3 or TRBV12-4 with TRBJ1-1; perhaps TRBD1 as D (6 bases). The germline V and J ends were trimmed by 5 bases and 2 bases, with 9 bases remaining between them. The CDR3 is 13 amino acids. CDR3 sequence reads: CASSHRVNTEAFF. CDR3 nucleotide sequence: TGTGCCAGCAGTCACAGGGTAAACACTGAAGCTTTCTTT.

In this sample, this clone turned up many times. This chain joins TRBV5-6 and TRBJ2-5; weak D call: TRBD1 (6 bases). The CDR3 extends over 17 amino acids. Germline CDR1 reads SGHDT; CDR2 reads YYEEEE. Trimming cost V 0 bases and J 3 bases, with 18 bases left between them. DNA of the CDR3: TGTGCCAGCAGCTTGGGGGCAACAGGGTTGAGGGAAGAGACCCAGTACTTC. It yields the protein CASSLGATGLREETQYF.

This clone was detected ten times or more. This chain uses TRBV6-5 with TRBJ2-1; weak D call: TRBD1 (6 bases). The CDR3 runs 12 residues. The germline V gene encodes CDR1 MNHEY and CDR2 SVGAGI. Trimming cost V 6 bases and J 9 bases, with 12 bases left between them. The DNA of the CDR3 is TGTGCCAGCAGCCGACAGGACGGTGAGCAGTTCTTC. Protein: CASSRQDGEQFF.

The sample holds many counts of this clone. The chain recombines TRBV12-3 or TRBV12-4 with TRBJ2-3, with 8 bases that match TRBD2. This CDR3 contains 14 residues. Trimming cost V 1 base and J 7 bases; bases outside gene matches: 4. Here the CDR3 reads CASSLVGLAYTQYF. The DNA of the CDR3 is TGTGCCAGCAGTTTAGTAGGACTAGCTTATACGCAGTATTTT.

In this sample, this clone turned up many times. This chain connects TRBV12-3 or TRBV12-4 to TRBJ1-1; the match to TRBD1 covers 9 bases. CDR3 length: 12 amino acids. The junction had 7 bases not matched to a gene; V was cut back by 6 bases and J by 11 bases. As DNA, the CDR3 is TGTGCCAGCAGACGGACAGGGGCGGATGCTTTCTTT. Translated, it gives CASRRTGADAFF.

This clone was observed at least ten times. V usage is TRBV5-4 and J usage is TRBJ2-7; 9 nucleotides agree with TRBD1. The junction had 13 bases not matched to a gene; V was cut back by 6 bases and J by 6 bases. The germline CDR1 and CDR2 sequences are SGHNT and YYREEE (reference sequence). The CDR3 is 15 residues long. DNA for the CDR3: TGTGCCAGCACGAGAGGGGACAGGGATGTGGGCGAGCAGTACTTC. Its translation: CASTRGDRDVGEQYF.

The table lists this clone with many counts. The CDR3 sequence is CASSQDGNVPGAGETQYF. CDR3 DNA: TGTGCCAGCAGCCAAGATGGGAACGTTCCTGGCGCGGGGGAGACCCAGTACTTC. The chain employs TRBV4-2 and TRBJ2-5; TRBD2 might be the D (6 bases). The ends were cut back, 0 bases at V and 5 bases at J, with 22 bases in the middle. Per germline, CDR1 LGHNA and CDR2 YNFKEQ. The CDR3 is 18 residues long.

This clone was recorded a few times. The chain has TRBV2 and TRBJ2-3; 12 positions agree with TRBD2. From germline, CDR1 is SNHLY and CDR2 FYNNEI. The junction had 13 bases not matched to a gene; V was cut back by 6 bases and J by 6 bases. The CDR3 has 17 amino acids. The CDR3 bases are TGTGCCAGCAGCGACACCCCCGGGACTAGCGGGCCCGATACGCAGTATTTT. Protein product: CASSDTPGTSGPDTQYF.

This clone occurred many times. The chain carries TRBV12-3 or TRBV12-4 and TRBJ2-4, with D perhaps matching TRBD1 (6 bases). CDR3 length equals 11 residues. Deletions cut 7 bases from V and 11 bases from J, with 12 bases between. The CDR3: CASTETGLQYF. The CDR3 DNA reads as TGTGCCAGCACCGAGACAGGCCTTCAGTACTTC.

The sample holds many counts of this clone. This chain links TRBV5-1 with TRBJ2-1; the D gene is possibly TRBD2 (6 bases). Germline CDR1 reads SGHRS; CDR2 reads YFSETQ. This CDR3 has 13 residues. Trimming removed 4 bases from V and 7 bases from J, with 12 bases in between. The CDR3 region is CASSERRGNEQFF. As DNA, the CDR3 is TGCGCCAGCAGCGAGAGACGGGGGAATGAGCAGTTCTTC.

Ten or more counts support this clone. V and J are TRBV11-2 and TRBJ2-7, with TRBD1 matching 7 bases. The V and J ends lost 4 bases and 4 bases, in that order; junction bases with no gene match: 13. The V gene's germline CDR1 is SGHAT and CDR2 FQNNGV. The CDR3 length is 16 residues. CDR3 region: CASSSWTGQGVYEQYF. The CDR3 nucleotides are TGTGCCAGCAGCTCCTGGACAGGCCAGGGGGTGTACGAGCAGTACTTC.

This clone was observed a few times. The chain has TRBV9 and TRBJ2-3; D is possibly TRBD2 (6 bases). CDR3 length: 15 amino acids. CDR1 SGDLS and CDR2 YYNGEE come from the germline V gene. Trimming removed 2 bases from V and 0 bases from J, with 10 bases in between. The CDR3 bases are TGTGCCAGCAGCGTGCGGAGCGGGAGCACAGATACGCAGTATTTT. Its protein product is CASSVRSGSTDTQYF.

This clone showed up many times. The rearrangement links TRBV11-3 to TRBJ2-1, with D possibly TRBD2 on 6 matching bases. The ends were cut back, 3 bases at V and 5 bases at J, with 11 bases in the middle. The germline V gene has CDR1 SGHNT and CDR2 YENEEA. The CDR3 length is 14 residues. CDR3 region: CASSFGREDNEQFF. CDR3 sequence (DNA): TGTGCCAGCAGCTTTGGCAGGGAGGACAATGAGCAGTTCTTC.

This clone occurred many times. The V call is TRBV5-1, the J call TRBJ1-2; 7 nucleotides line up with TRBD1. Losses at the gene ends were 4 bases for V and 4 bases for J; bases not matched to a gene: 28. Germline CDR1 reads SGHRS; CDR2 reads YFSETQ. CDR3 size: 21 residues. CDR3 sequence (DNA): TGCGCCAGCAGCCGTAGTGGACAGGTTGGGGGCGCCGCCGTCGTTTTCTATGGCTACACCTTC. Translating it yields CASSRSGQVGGAAVVFYGYTF.

In this sample, this clone turned up many times. This chain connects TRBV7-8 to TRBJ1-1, with 7 bases fitting TRBD1. CDR3 length: 14 amino acids. J was trimmed by 1 base and V by 5 bases; bases with no gene match: 4. Germline loops: CDR1 SGHVS, CDR2 FQNEAQ. CDR3 DNA: TGTGCCAGCAGCCAAACAGGGGAGAACACTGAAGCTTTCTTT. It translates to CASSQTGENTEAFF.

This clone showed up many times. The chain uses TRBV10-3 and TRBJ2-7; 11 bases line up with TRBD1. This CDR3 contains 14 residues. Germline V gene lookup returns CDR1 ENHRY and CDR2 SYGVKD. Losses at the gene ends were 7 bases for V and 7 bases for J; bases not matched to a gene: 9. CDR3: CAINPGQGVREQYF. In DNA form, the CDR3 reads TGTGCCATCAATCCGGGACAGGGGGTAAGAGAGCAGTACTTC.

This clone was seen repeatedly, ten times or more. The rearrangement joins TRBV7-6 to TRBJ2-7, with 7 bases identical to TRBD1. CDR1 is SGHVS and CDR2 is FNYEAQ in the germline V gene. The CDR3 covers 14 residues. The V and J ends lost 5 bases and 6 bases, in that order; junction bases with no gene match: 10. The CDR3, as DNA: TGTGCCAGCAGCGCAACCCCGACAGGGTTCGAGCAGTACTTC. It translates to CASSATPTGFEQYF.

This clone was detected many times. V and J are TRBV5-1 and TRBJ2-7; weak D call: TRBD1 (7 bases). Germline CDR1 and CDR2: SGHRS and YFSETQ. CDR3 size: 20 residues. V lost 3 bases and J 4 bases, leaving 32 bases between the germline ends. The CDR3 protein is CASSYQPGQCSGYCSYEQYF. The CDR3 bases are TGCGCCAGCAGCTATCAACCGGGACAGTGTAGCGGTTACTGTAGTTACGAGCAGTACTTC.

This clone was counted at least ten times. The rearrangement uses TRBV29-1 and TRBJ2-1, with a weak D call TRBD1 (5 bases). CDR3 length: 13 amino acids. With 5 bases removed from V and 2 bases from J, the gap between germline ends came to 10 bases. The V gene's germline CDR1 is SQVTM and CDR2 ANQGSEA. DNA of the CDR3: TGCAGCGTTCGTCCGGACACCTACAATGAGCAGTTCTTC. The encoded protein is CSVRPDTYNEQFF.

Many counts were recorded for this clone. The chain joins TRBV12-3 or TRBV12-4 to TRBJ1-2, with TRBD1 as a possible D gene (5 bases). This CDR3 spans 12 amino acids. V lost 8 bases to trimming and J lost 7 bases, with 14 bases between them. The CDR3 DNA sequence: TGTGCCAGCCGACTTAGGGGAGTTGGCTACACCTTC. As protein: CASRLRGVGYTF.